Below, one T cell receptor beta chain is given with its context. Its antigen is not yet known. No base-level quality is on record; no much larger clone is a single base apart. Using the deep immunoSEQ assay, multiplex PCR amplified TCR CDR3 regions from genomic DNA. Extracted genomic DNA from each cell subset was spread evenly across all wells of several immunoSEQ 96-well plates, with each plate serving as a replicate. Each replicate PCR for sorted subsets received about 0.2 ug genomic DNA, equal to about 30,000 T cell genomes. The purified libraries were quantified using a Qubit 3.0 fluorometer, sized with a Bioanalyzer 2100, and then quantified again using the KAPA Library Quantification kit. Every immunoSEQ 96-well plate was sequenced on a separate single-read 150-cycle Illumina NextSeq 550 flow cell. Per the source publication's procedure: Because only junctional sequences without quality scores were contained in the immunoSEQ output, filtering matching that applied to full-length reads could not be performed. To assign V/J genes and CDR3, sequences were annotated against IMGT germline references using PyIR, a Python wrapper for IgBLAST v1.9. Any read was removed if the V/J assignment was weak (E-value above 1e-6), the CDR3 was missing, or the read contained stop codons, out-of-frame junctions, or ambiguous translated residues. V3J clonotypes were defined as sequences sharing the same inferred V gene, J gene, and CDR3 amino acid sequence. To compute the percentage overlap between repertoires, the number of shared unique clonotypes was divided by the size of the smaller repertoire. Repertoire richness was assessed with RTK rarefaction, the Chao1 estimator, and Recon v2.1 estimates of unobserved clonotypes. Generation probabilities were computed with OLGA for all TCRbeta clonotypes obtained by the gDNA method from several donors. TCRdb took this table from immuneACCESS and kept in-frame rearrangements with V and J called. Such tables lack part of the clones; where checked against another copy, unresolved V genes explain under half of the gap, and the rest is unexplained. V and J calls and clone size come straight from that table; D and trimming were deduced from the DNA. For this sample there are roughly 500,000 clones; 90% to 96% appear just once. Roughly 0.06% of the sample is held by the ten biggest clonotypes.

This entry is derived from a study of shared clonotypes between healthy human individuals (dated by TCRdb to the early 2020s). At the level of the whole study: The cohort included a few men and a couple of women between 18 and 49 years of age. For each donor, three plates each were used for CD4 naive and CD4 memory, two plates were used for CD8 naive, and one plate was used for CD8 memory. To estimate repertoire size and how much clonotypes are shared between individuals, the study performed deep sequencing of blood TCR repertoires from a handful of healthy adults. To increase sequencing depth and limit assay-specific biases, different laboratories used diverse techniques to prepare libraries and sequence TCR repertoires. Each donor's leukapheresis produced roughly between roughly 0.85 and 10 billion PBMCs. Summary of the overall study and its limitations: Pairwise subsampling indicated that sequencing depth was expected to affect the degree of clonotype sharing among donors. Even with the large sequencing depth, rarefaction of the sorted-subset datasets indicated that sequencing was incomplete. Clonotypes shared by all four sorted-subset donors showed higher generation probabilities than non-shared clonotypes. The genetic and exposure-history diversity represented was limited by the small number of donors. Sampling was limited to blood, and TCR repertoires in tissue likely differ from TCR repertoires in blood. Naive subsets generally had larger estimated clonotype richness than memory subsets. Roughly 5.2% of naive CD4, roughly 3.5% of naive CD8, roughly 2.4% of memory CD4, and roughly 0.4% of memory CD8 clonotypes were shared across a few donors.

V is pared back by 5 bases and J by 4 bases, with 20 bases lying between the germline termini. The CDR3 numbers 16 residues from cysteine through phenylalanine. Of all the DNA, just the CDR3 is kept, 48 bases in frame from base 1. The germline V gene supplies CDR1 MDHEN and CDR2 SYDVKM. Donors were healthy HIV-negative adults with no recently reported acute infections or vaccinations. Only Caucasian adults living in Nashville, Tennessee, USA were represented among the donors. CD4+ T cells were enriched through magnetic negative selection, after which naive cells were positively selected on CD45RA and the remaining negative fraction served as the memory subset. Blood was obtained by leukapheresis, after which PBMCs were separated by Ficoll-Histopaque density gradient centrifugation and cryopreserved in liquid nitrogen vapor phase. Analytical flow cytometry was used to check the purity and quantity of each magnetically sorted T cell population. Each sorted fraction had its genomic DNA isolated and then quantified by UV absorbance on a Nanodrop 2000c.

Rearrangement joined TRBV28 to TRBJ1-2; TRBD1 is possibly the D segment (6 matching bases). The clonotype was recovered from a woman in her thirties in good health. Sample: naive CD4+ T cells sorted from blood. The sample's cell subset or site label is to be understood as: CD45RA+ positively selected. The nucleotides read TGTGCCAGCAGTCTTCCTCACAGGGAAGTAGTCTATGGCTACACCTTC. Its amino acids are CASSLPHREVVYGYTF.